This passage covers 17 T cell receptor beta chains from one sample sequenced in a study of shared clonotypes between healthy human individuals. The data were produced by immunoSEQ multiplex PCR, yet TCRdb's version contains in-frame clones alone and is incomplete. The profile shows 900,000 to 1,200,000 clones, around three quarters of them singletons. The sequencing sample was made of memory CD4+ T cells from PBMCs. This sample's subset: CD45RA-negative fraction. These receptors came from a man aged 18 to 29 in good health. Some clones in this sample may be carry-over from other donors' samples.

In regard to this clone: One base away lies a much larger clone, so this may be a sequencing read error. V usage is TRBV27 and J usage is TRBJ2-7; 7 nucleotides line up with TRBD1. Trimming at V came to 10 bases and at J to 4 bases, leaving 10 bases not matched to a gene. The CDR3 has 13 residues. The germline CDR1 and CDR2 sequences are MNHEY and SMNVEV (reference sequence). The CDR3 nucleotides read TGTGCCACCAGGGGTAGGGGGCATTACGAGCAGTACTTC. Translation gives CATRGRGHYEQYF.

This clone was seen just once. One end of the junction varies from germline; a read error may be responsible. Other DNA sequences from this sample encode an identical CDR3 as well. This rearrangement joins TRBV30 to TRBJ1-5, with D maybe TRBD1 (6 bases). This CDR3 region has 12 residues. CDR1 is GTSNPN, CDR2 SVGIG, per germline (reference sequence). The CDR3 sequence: CAWNREGQPQHF. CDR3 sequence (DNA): TGCGCCTGGAACAGGGAGGGCCAGCCCCAGCATTTT. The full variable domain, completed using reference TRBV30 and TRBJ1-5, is SQTIHQWPATLVQPVGSPLSLECTVEGTSNPNLYWYRQAAGRGLQLLFYSVGIGQISSEVPQNLSASRPQDRQFILSSKKLLLSDSGFYLCAWNREGQPQHFGDGTRLSIL.

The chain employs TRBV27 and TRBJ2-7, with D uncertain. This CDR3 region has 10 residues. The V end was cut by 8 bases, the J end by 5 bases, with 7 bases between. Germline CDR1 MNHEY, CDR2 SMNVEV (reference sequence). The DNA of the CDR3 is TGTGCCAGCCCCCCCCACGAGCAGTACTTC. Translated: CASPPHEQYF.

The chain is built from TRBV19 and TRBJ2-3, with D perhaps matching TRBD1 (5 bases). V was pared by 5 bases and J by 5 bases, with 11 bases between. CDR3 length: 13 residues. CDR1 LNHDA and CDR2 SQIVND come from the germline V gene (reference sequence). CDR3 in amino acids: CASSVREGDTQYF. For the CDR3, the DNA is TGTGCCAGTAGTGTCAGGGAAGGAGATACGCAGTATTTT.

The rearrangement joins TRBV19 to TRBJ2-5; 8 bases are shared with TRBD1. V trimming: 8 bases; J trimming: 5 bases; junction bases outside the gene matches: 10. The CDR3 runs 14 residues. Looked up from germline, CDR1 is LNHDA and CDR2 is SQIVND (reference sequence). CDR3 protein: CASGRTGFYETQYF. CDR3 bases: TGTGCCAGTGGTAGGACAGGGTTCTATGAGACCCAGTACTTC.

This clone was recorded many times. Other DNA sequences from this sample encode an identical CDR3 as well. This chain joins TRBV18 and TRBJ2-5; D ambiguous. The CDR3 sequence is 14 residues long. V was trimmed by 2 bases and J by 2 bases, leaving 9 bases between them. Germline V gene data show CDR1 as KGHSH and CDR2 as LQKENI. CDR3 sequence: CASSPGRQQETQYF. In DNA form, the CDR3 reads TGTGCCAGCTCACCAGGACGGCAACAAGAGACCCAGTACTTC.

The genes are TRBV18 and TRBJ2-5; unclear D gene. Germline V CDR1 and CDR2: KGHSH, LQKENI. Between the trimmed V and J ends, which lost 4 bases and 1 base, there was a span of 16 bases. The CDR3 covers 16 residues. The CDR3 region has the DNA TGTGCCAGCTCACAATCCCTCCCAATTGTCCAAGAGACCCAGTACTTC. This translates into CASSQSLPIVQETQYF.

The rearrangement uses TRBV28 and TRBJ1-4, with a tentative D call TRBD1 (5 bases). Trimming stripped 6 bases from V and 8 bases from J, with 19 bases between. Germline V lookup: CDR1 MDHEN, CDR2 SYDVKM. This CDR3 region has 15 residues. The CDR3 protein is CASRAPTGEREKLFF. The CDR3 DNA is TGTGCCAGCAGGGCCCCGACGGGGGAGCGGGAAAAACTGTTTTTT.

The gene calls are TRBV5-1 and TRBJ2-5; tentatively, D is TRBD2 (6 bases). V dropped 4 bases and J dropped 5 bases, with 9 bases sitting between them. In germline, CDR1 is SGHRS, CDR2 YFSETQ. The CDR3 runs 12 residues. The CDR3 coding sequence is TGCGCCAGCAGCCGCGGGGTGGAGACCCAGTACTTC. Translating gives CASSRGVETQYF.

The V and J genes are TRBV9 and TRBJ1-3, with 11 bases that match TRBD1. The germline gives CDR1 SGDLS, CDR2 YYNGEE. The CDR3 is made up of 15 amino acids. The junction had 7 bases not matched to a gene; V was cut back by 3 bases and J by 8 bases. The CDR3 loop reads CASSARDRGSYTIYF. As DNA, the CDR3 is TGTGCCAGCAGCGCCCGGGACAGGGGGTCGTACACCATATATTTT. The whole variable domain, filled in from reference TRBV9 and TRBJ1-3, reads DSGVTQTPKHLITATGQRVTLRCSPRSGDLSVYWYQQSLDQGLQFLIQYYNGEERAKGNILERFSAQQFPDLHSELNLSSLELGDSALYFCASSARDRGSYTIYFGEGSWLTVV.

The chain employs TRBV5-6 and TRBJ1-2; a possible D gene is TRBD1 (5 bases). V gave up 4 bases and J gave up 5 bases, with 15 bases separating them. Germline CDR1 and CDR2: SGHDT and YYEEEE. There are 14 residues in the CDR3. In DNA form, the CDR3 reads TGTGCCAGCAGCGTCGGGACGGGGATTTATGGCTACACCTTC. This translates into CASSVGTGIYGYTF.

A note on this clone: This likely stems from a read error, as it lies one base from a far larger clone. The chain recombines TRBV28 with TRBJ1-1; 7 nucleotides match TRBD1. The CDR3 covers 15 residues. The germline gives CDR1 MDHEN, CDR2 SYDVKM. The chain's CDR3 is CAGRGGPYRNTEAFF. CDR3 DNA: TGTGCCGGCAGAGGGGGCCCATATCGGAACACTGAAGCTTTCTTT.

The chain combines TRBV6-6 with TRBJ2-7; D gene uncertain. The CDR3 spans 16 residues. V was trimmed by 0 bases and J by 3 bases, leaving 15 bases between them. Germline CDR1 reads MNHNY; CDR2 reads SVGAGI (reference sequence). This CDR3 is CASSYSQRTQIYEQYF. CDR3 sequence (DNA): TGTGCCAGCAGTTACTCCCAGCGAACCCAGATCTACGAGCAGTACTTC.

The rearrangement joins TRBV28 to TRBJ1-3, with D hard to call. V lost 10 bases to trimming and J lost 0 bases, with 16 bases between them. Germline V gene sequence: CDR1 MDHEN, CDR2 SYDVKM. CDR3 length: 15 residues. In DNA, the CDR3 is TGTGCCACCAATGACAACAGAGGCTCTGGAAACACCATATATTTT. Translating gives CATNDNRGSGNTIYF.

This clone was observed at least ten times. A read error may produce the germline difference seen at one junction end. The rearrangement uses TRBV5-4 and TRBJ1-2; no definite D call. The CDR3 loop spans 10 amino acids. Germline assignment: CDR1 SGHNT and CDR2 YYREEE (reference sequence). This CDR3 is CASSHTRRAF. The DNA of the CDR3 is TGTGCCAGCAGCCACACCCGCCGCGCCTTC.

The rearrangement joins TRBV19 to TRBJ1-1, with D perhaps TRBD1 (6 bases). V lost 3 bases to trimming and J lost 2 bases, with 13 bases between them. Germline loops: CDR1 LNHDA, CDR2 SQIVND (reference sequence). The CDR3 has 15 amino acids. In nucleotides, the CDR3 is TGTGCCAGTAGTATTCGGCGGGGGCGAAACACTGAAGCTTTCTTT. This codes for CASSIRRGRNTEAFF.

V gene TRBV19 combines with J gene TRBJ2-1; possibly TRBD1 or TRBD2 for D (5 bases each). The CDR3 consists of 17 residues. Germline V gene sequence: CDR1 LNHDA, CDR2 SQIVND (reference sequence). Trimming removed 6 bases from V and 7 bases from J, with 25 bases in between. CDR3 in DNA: TGTGCCAGTAGCTCCCCCCACCGGGGCCCTAAAGGGAATGAGCAGTTCTTC. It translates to CASSSPHRGPKGNEQFF. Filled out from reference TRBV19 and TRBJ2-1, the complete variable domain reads DGGITQSPKYLFRKEGQNVTLSCEQNLNHDAMYWYRQDPGQGLRLIYYSQIVNDFQKGDIAEGYSVSREKKESFPLTVTSAQKNPTAFYLCASSSPHRGPKGNEQFFGPGTRLTVL.